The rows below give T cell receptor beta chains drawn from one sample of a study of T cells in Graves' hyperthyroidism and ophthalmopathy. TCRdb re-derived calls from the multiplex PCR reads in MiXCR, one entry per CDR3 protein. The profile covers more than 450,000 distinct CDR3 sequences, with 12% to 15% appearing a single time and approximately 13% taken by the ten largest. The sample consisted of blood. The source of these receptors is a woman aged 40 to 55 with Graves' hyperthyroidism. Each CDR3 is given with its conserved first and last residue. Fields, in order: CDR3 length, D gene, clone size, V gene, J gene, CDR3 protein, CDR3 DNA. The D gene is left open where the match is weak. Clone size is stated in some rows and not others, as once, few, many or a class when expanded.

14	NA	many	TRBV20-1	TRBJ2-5	CSARIAGGVETQYF	TGCAGTGCTAGGATAGCAGGGGGGGTGGAGACCCAGTACTTC
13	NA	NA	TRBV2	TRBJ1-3	CASSELVGATIYF	TGTGCCAGCAGTGAACTGGTGGGAGCCACCATATATTTT
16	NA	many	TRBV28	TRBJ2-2	CASTRQGNANTGELFF	TGTGCCAGCACTAGGCAGGGCAACGCGAACACCGGGGAGCTGTTTTTT
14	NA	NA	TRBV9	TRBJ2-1	CASSPVGGDNEQFF	TGTGCCAGCAGCCCAGTCGGAGGGGACAATGAGCAGTTCTTC
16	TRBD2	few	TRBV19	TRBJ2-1	CASSISGGSSYNEQFF	TGTGCCAGTAGTATTAGCGGGGGCAGCTCCTACAATGAGCAGTTCTTC
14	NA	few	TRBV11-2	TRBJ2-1	CASSFGSGRNEQFF	TGTGCCAGCAGCTTTGGGTCCGGCCGCAATGAGCAGTTCTTC
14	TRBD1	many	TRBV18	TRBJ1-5	CASSSDRGNQPQHF	TGTGCCAGCTCATCGGACAGGGGGAATCAGCCCCAGCATTTT
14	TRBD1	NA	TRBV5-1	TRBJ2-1	CASSFWTGLNEQFF	TGCGCCAGCAGCTTCTGGACAGGGCTGAATGAGCAGTTCTTC
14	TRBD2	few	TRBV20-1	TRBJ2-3	CSARSRELLDTQYF	TGCAGTGCTAGGTCGCGGGAGCTTTTAGATACGCAGTATTTT
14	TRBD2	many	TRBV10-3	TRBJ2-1	CAIRTSGRGNEQFF	TGTGCCATCAGAACGAGCGGGAGGGGGAATGAGCAGTTCTTC
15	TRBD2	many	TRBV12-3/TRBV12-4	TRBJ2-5	CASSSTSGSAETQYF	TGTGCCAGCAGTTCAACTAGCGGGAGCGCGGAGACCCAGTACTTC
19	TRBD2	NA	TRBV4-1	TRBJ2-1	CASSQDTASGDHSYNEQFF	TGCGCCAGCAGCCAAGATACGGCTAGCGGAGACCACTCCTACAATGAGCAGTTCTTC
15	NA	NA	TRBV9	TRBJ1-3	CASSAAQSSGNTIYF	TGTGCCAGCAGCGCGGCACAGAGCTCTGGAAACACCATATATTTT
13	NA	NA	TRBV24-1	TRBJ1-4	CATSDRSDEKLFF	TGTGCCACCAGTGACAGGAGCGATGAAAAACTGTTTTTT
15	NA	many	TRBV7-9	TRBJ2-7	CASSLNNAGSYEQYF	TGTGCCAGCAGCTTAAACAACGCGGGCTCCTACGAGCAGTACTTC
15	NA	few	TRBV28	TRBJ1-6	CASSLSGGGNSPLHF	TGTGCCAGCAGTTTATCAGGAGGGGGAAATTCACCCCTCCACTTT
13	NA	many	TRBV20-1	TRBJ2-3	CSARRRGTDTQYF	TGCAGTGCCCGGAGGCGAGGCACAGATACGCAGTATTTT
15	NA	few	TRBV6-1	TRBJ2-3	CASSDLGVATDTQYF	TGTGCCAGCAGTGACCTGGGAGTTGCAACAGATACGCAGTATTTT
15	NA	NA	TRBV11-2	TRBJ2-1	CASSLERAAKNEQFF	TGTGCCAGCAGCTTAGAGCGGGCGGCTAAGAATGAGCAGTTCTTC
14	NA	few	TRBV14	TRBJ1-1	CASSRLGEGTEAFF	TGTGCCAGCAGCCGCCTAGGGGAGGGCACTGAAGCTTTCTTT
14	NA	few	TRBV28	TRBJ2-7	CASSLGSVVYEQYF	TGTGCCAGCAGCCTTGGCAGCGTGGTCTACGAGCAGTACTTC
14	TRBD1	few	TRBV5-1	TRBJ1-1	CASSSTGGPIRAFF	TGCGCCAGCAGCTCTACAGGGGGCCCCATCAGAGCTTTCTTT
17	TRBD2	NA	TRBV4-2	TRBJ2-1	CASSQAPGLAGSDEQFF	TGTGCCAGCAGCCAAGCCCCGGGACTAGCGGGAAGTGATGAGCAGTTCTTC
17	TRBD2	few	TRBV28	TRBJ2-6	CASSGGTSWRGANVLTF	TGTGCCAGCAGTGGGGGGACTAGCTGGAGAGGGGCCAACGTCCTGACTTTC
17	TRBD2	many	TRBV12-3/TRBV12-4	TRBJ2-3	CASSLRGTSGYTDTQYF	TGTGCCAGCAGTTTACGCGGGACTAGCGGTTACACAGATACGCAGTATTTT
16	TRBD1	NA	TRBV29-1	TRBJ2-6	CSVGRGQSSGANVLTF	TGCAGCGTTGGTAGGGGACAGAGCTCTGGGGCCAACGTCCTGACTTTC
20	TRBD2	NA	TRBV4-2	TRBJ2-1	CASSRRKGASGRDDYNEQFF	TGTGCCAGCAGCCGAAGAAAGGGAGCTAGCGGGAGGGACGACTACAATGAGCAGTTCTTC
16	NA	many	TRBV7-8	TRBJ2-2	CASSLMGSSDTGELFF	TGTGCCAGCAGCTTAATGGGGAGTAGCGACACCGGGGAGCTGTTTTTT
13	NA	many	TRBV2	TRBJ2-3	CASSEDLTDTQYF	TGTGCCAGCAGCGAGGACCTGACAGATACGCAGTATTTT
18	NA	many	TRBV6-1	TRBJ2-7	CASSIRQGGSGTFHEQYF	TGTGCCAGCAGTATACGACAGGGTGGTAGCGGGACGTTCCACGAGCAGTACTTC
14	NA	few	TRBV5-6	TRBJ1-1	CASSSGVYDTEAFF	TGTGCCAGCAGCTCAGGGGTTTATGACACTGAAGCTTTCTTT
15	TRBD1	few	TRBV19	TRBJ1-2	CASSRGQGSYYGYTF	TGTGCCAGTAGTAGGGGACAGGGTTCTTACTATGGCTACACCTTC
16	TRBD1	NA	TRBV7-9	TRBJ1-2	CASSLNDRTGSGGYTF	TGTGCCAGCAGCTTAAATGATAGGACAGGCTCTGGGGGCTACACCTTC
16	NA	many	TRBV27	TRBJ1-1	CASSLLISQFPTEAFF	TGTGCCAGCAGTTTACTGATCTCTCAGTTTCCCACTGAAGCTTTCTTT
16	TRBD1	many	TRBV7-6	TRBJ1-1	CASSSGTGNMNTEAFF	TGTGCCAGCAGCTCCGGGACAGGGAATATGAACACTGAAGCTTTCTTT
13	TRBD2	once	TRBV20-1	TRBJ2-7	CSAKISGSDEQYF	TGCAGTGCTAAAATTAGCGGGAGCGACGAGCAGTACTTC